A single sample gave rise to the 15 T cell receptor beta chains below, sequenced in a study of blood T cell repertoires in COVID-19. Assay used: immunoSEQ multiplex PCR; TCRdb lists only in-frame clones, some missing. The profile shows over 350,000 clones, roughly 90% of them singletons. Input material: PBMCs or T cells enriched from blood (not recorded which). These receptors came from a woman aged 30 to 39 with acute COVID-19.

The genes are TRBV10-1 and TRBJ2-3, with D tentatively TRBD1 (6 bases). CDR3 size: 15 residues. The V gene lost 2 bases and the J gene lost 4 bases, with 13 bases spanning the gap. Germline assignment: CDR1 WNHNN and CDR2 SYGVQD (reference sequence). DNA of the CDR3: TGCGCCAGCAGTGAGACAGGGAAAGGGGCAGATACGCAGTATTTT. Translating it yields CASSETGKGADTQYF.

A single count supports this clone. The chain carries TRBV6-2 or TRBV6-3 and TRBJ2-2; 10 bases line up with TRBD2. Germline trimming cut 2 bases from V and 4 bases from J; bases unmatched to any gene: 10. This CDR3 comprises 18 residues. Germline lookup yields CDR1 MNHEY and CDR2 SVGEGT. The CDR3 reads CASSYPQRGGLATGELFF. CDR3 sequence (DNA): TGTGCCAGCAGTTACCCCCAGCGGGGGGGCCTAGCCACCGGGGAGCTGTTTTTT.

This clone was detected a few times. The chain is built from TRBV10-2 and TRBJ2-1; possible D gene TRBD2, 5 bases. The germline gives CDR1 WSHSY, CDR2 SAAADI. V lost 4 bases and J 6 bases, leaving 19 bases between the germline ends. The CDR3 has 16 amino acids. CDR3 sequence (DNA): TGCGCCAGCAGTGCCAACACTAGAGTCCGGGGCAATGAGCAGTTCTTC. Residues: CASSANTRVRGNEQFF.

V usage is TRBV2 and J usage is TRBJ1-1, with D possibly matching TRBD1 (5 bases). V shed 7 bases and J shed 1 base, with 13 bases lying between them. There are 14 residues in the CDR3. Germline V gene sequence: CDR1 SNHLY, CDR2 FYNNEI. DNA of the CDR3: TGTGCCAGCAAAAGACAGATACCGAACACTGAAGCTTTCTTT. Protein sequence: CASKRQIPNTEAFF.

The chain employs TRBV7-9 and TRBJ1-2; maybe TRBD1 (5 bases). CDR1 and CDR2 from the germline V gene are SEHNR and FQNEAQ (reference sequence). This CDR3 spans 15 amino acids. V lost 4 bases and J 6 bases, leaving 18 bases between the germline ends. CDR3 sequence reads: CASSSTMRDWDGYTF. The CDR3 DNA sequence: TGTGCCAGCAGCTCTACTATGAGGGACTGGGATGGCTACACCTTC.

The chain is built from TRBV5-8 and TRBJ1-2; D gene unclear. The V end was cut by 4 bases, the J end by 8 bases, with 21 bases between. Germline loops: CDR1 SGHTS, CDR2 YDEGEE. The CDR3 covers 15 residues. CDR3 residues: CASSDYGVKQYGYTF. The CDR3 DNA sequence: TGTGCCAGCAGCGACTATGGGGTAAAACAGTACGGCTACACCTTC.

This sequence joins TRBV6-5 and TRBJ1-1; 7 bases are a match to TRBD1. V shed 0 bases and J 6 bases; nucleotides not matched to a gene: 4. Germline V lookup: CDR1 MNHEY, CDR2 SVGAGI. The CDR3 extends over 14 amino acids. CDR3 residues: CASSYSGQRAEAFF. CDR3 bases: TGTGCCAGCAGTTACTCGGGACAGAGGGCTGAAGCTTTCTTT.

The J gene is TRBJ2-7, the V gene TRBV5-1, with a possible D match to TRBD2 (6 bases). The V end was cut by 4 bases, the J end by 2 bases, with 16 bases between. Germline CDR1 reads SGHRS; CDR2 reads YFSETQ. The length of the CDR3 is 15 residues. CDR3 sequence reads: CASSVRSRGTYEQYF. In DNA, the CDR3 is TGCGCCAGCAGCGTAAGGTCTCGGGGGACCTACGAGCAGTACTTC.

V and J are TRBV12-3 or TRBV12-4 and TRBJ1-2; D is perhaps TRBD1 (6 bases). V was pared by 5 bases and J by 7 bases, with 11 bases between. CDR3 length: 12 amino acids. CDR3 DNA: TGTGCCAGCAGTGGACAGTCGGCTGGCTACACCTTC. This codes for CASSGQSAGYTF.

The chain links TRBV20-1 to TRBJ1-2; a weak D match, TRBD1 (6 bases). The V end lost 8 bases, the J end lost 3 bases, and 10 bases lay between the germline ends. The CDR3 covers 11 residues. Germline V gene data show CDR1 as DFQATT and CDR2 as SNEGSKA (reference sequence). This chain's CDR3 is CSTYRDYGYTF. CDR3 coding DNA: TGCAGTACCTACAGGGACTATGGCTACACCTTC.

V is TRBV19 and J is TRBJ1-5; no reliable D call. The V gene's germline CDR1 is LNHDA and CDR2 SQIVND (reference sequence). Between the trimmed V and J ends, which lost 2 bases and 5 bases, there was a span of 7 bases. The length of the CDR3 is 13 residues. The CDR3 region is CASSIQVYQPQHF. DNA for the CDR3: TGTGCCAGTAGTATACAGGTCTATCAGCCCCAGCATTTT.

The V and J genes are TRBV11-3 and TRBJ2-1; 9 bases fit TRBD2. In germline, CDR1 is SGHNT, CDR2 YENEEA. There are 14 residues in the CDR3. The J segment lost 3 bases and the V segment lost 5 bases, leaving 2 bases of the junction unmatched. The CDR3 DNA is TGTGCCAGCAGCACGCGGGGGGGCTACAATGAGCAGTTCTTC. Residues: CASSTRGGYNEQFF.

The chain recombines TRBV4-1 with TRBJ2-5; the match to TRBD1 covers 9 bases. The length of the CDR3 is 14 residues. V was clipped by 5 bases and J by 5 bases; unmatched bases: 6. The germline gives CDR1 MGHRA, CDR2 YSYEKL. As DNA, the CDR3 is TGCGCCAGCAGCGGGACAGGGCTTTGGGAGACCCAGTACTTC. This sequence encodes CASSGTGLWETQYF.

This clone was seen a few times. The chain recombines TRBV5-4 with TRBJ1-1; D not certain. The CDR3 contains 13 residues. Deletions cut 0 bases from V and 1 base from J, with 4 bases between. Germline assignment: CDR1 SGHNT and CDR2 YYREEE (reference sequence). The CDR3 region has the DNA TGTGCCAGCAGCTTGGAGCCGAACACTGAAGCTTTCTTT. It translates to CASSLEPNTEAFF.

The chain joins TRBV25-1 to TRBJ1-1, with D maybe TRBD1 (6 bases). Germline V gives CDR1 MGHDK, CDR2 SYGVNS. V lost 4 bases and J 2 bases, leaving 14 bases between the germline ends. CDR3 length equals 15 residues. The CDR3 DNA sequence: TGTGCCAGCAGTGGGCGGGAGGGGGAAAACACTGAAGCTTTCTTT. It yields the protein CASSGREGENTEAFF.